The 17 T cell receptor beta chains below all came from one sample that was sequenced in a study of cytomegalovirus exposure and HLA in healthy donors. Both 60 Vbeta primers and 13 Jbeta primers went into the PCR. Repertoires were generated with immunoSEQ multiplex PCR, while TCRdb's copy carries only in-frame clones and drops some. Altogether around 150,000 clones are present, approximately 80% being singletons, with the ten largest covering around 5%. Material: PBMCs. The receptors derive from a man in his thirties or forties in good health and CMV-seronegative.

CDR3 residues: CASSFGQGHEKLFF. In DNA form, the CDR3 reads TGTGCCAGCAGTTTTGGGCAGGGGCATGAAAAACTGTTTTTT. The genes are TRBV28 and TRBJ1-4; a weak D match, TRBD1 (6 bases). The CDR3 covers 14 residues. Looked up from germline, CDR1 is MDHEN and CDR2 is SYDVKM. The ends were cut back, 3 bases at V and 6 bases at J, with 11 bases in the middle.

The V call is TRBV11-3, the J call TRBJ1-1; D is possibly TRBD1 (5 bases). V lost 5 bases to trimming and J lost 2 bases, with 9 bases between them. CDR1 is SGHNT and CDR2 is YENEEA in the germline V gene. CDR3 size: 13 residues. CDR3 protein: CASSPGFNTEAFF. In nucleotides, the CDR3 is TGTGCCAGCAGCCCAGGGTTTAACACTGAAGCTTTCTTT.

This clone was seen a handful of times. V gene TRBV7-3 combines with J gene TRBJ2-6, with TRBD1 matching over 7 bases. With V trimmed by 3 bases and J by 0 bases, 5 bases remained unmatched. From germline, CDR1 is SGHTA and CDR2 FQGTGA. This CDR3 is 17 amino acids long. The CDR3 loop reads CASSFGTVDSGANVLTF. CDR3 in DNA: TGTGCCAGCAGCTTTGGGACAGTAGACTCTGGGGCCAACGTCCTGACTTTC. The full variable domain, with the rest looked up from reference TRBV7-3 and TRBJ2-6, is GAGVSQTPSNKVTEKGKYVELRCDPISGHTALYWYRQSLGQGPEFLIYFQGTGAADDSGLPNDRFFAVRPEGSVSTLKIQRTERGDSAVYLCASSFGTVDSGANVLTFGAGSRLTVL.

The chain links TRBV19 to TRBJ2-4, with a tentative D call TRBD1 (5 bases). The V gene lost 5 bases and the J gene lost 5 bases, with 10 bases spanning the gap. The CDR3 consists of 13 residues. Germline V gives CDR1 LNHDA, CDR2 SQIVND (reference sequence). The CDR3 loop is CASSWLGENIQYF. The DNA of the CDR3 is TGTGCCAGTAGTTGGTTAGGGGAAAACATTCAGTACTTC.

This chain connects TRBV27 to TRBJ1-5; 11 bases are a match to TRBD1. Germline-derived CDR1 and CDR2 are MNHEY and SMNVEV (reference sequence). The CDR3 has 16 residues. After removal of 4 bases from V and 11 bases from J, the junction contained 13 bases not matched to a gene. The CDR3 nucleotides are TGTGCCAGCAGTTCCCGACCGGGACAGGGGGGAGAGGCCCAGCATTTT. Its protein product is CASSSRPGQGGEAQHF.

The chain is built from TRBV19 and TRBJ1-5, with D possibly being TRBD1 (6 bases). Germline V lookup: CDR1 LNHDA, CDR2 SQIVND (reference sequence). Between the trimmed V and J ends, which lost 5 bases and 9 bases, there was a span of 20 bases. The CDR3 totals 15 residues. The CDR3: CASSSPDSLRGPQHF. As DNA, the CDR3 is TGTGCCAGTAGTTCTCCGGACAGTTTAAGGGGGCCCCAGCATTTT.

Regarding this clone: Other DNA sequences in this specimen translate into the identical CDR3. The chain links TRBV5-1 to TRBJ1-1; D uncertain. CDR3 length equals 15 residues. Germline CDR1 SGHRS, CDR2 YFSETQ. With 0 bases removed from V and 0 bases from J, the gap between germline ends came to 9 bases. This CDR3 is CASSLEAGMNTEAFF. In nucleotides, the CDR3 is TGCGCCAGCAGCTTGGAGGCAGGAATGAACACTGAAGCTTTCTTT.

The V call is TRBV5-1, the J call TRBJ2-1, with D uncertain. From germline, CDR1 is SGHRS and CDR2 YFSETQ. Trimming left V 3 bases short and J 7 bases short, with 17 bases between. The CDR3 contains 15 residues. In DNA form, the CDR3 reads TGCGCCAGCAGCTGGCTGGGCTCTTCAGAGAATGAGCAGTTCTTC. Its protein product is CASSWLGSSENEQFF.

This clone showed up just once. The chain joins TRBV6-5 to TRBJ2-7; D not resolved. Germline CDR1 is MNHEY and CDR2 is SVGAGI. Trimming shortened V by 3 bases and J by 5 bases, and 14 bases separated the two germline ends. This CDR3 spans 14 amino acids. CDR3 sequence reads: CASSYMATGNEQYF. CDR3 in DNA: TGTGCCAGCAGTTATATGGCGACGGGTAACGAGCAGTACTTC.

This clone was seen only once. The CDR3 loop reads CASSPRQGSYNEQFF. Here the CDR3 DNA reads TGTGCCAGTAGTCCAAGACAGGGTTCCTACAATGAGCAGTTCTTC. The chain links TRBV19 to TRBJ2-1, with 7 bases identical to TRBD1. Unmatched junction bases numbered 5, after V lost 5 bases and J lost 1 base. CDR3 size: 15 residues. Germline-derived CDR1 and CDR2 are LNHDA and SQIVND (reference sequence).

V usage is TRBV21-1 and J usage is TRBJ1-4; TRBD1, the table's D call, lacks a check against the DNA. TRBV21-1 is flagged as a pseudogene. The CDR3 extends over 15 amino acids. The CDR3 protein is CASSKGAGLNEKLFF. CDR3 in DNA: TGTGCCAGCAGCAAAGGGGCAGGATTAAATGAAAAACTGTTTTTT.

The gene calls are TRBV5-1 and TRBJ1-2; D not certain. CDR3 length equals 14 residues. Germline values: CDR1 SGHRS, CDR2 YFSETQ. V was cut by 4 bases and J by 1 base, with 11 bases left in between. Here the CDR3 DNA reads TGCGCCAGCAGCAATCGACAAAATAACTATGGCTACACCTTC. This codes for CASSNRQNNYGYTF.

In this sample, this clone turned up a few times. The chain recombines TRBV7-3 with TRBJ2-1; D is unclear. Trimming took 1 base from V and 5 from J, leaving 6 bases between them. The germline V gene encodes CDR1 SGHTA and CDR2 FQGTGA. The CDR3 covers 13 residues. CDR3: CASSLNRNNEQFF. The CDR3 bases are TGTGCCAGCAGCTTAAACAGAAACAATGAGCAGTTCTTC.

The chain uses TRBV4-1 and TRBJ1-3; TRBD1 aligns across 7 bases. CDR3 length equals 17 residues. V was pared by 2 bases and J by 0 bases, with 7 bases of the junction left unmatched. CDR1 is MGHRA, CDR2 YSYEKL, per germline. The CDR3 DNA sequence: TGCGCCAGCAGCCAACCCCACAGGGGAAGCTCTGGAAACACCATATATTTT. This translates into CASSQPHRGSSGNTIYF.

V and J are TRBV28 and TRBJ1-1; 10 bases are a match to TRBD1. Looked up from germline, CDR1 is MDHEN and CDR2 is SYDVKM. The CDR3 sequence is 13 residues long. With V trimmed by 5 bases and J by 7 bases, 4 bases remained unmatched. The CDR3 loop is CASSGQGEGEAFF. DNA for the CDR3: TGTGCCAGCAGTGGACAGGGGGAGGGTGAAGCTTTCTTT.

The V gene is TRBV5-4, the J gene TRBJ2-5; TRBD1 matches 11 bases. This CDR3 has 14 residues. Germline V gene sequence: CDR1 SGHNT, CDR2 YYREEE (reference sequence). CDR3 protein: CTTKDRGRGETQYF. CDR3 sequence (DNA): TGTACCACGAAGGACAGGGGGCGGGGAGAGACCCAGTACTTC.

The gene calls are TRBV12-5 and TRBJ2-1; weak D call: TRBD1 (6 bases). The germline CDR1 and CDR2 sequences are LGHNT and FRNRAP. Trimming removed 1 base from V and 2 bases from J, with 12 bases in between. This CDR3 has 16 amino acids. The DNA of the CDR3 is TGTGCTAGTGGTTTGGCCAGGGGACCGGCCTACAATGAGCAGTTCTTC. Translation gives CASGLARGPAYNEQFF.